Below, one TCR beta chain is given with its context. The sample belongs to a study of blood T cell repertoires in COVID-19. As for the study in general: Specimens from acute and convalescent COVID-19 originated in the United States, Italy and Spain. Sources were T cells, B-cell-depleted T cells, or PBMCs; the material itself was cDNA or gDNA.

Per the original data handling: Cell counts per sample came from amplifying reference gene primers. Here immunoSEQ multiplex PCR was the method, and the copy in TCRdb shows in-frame clones only, minus some. The V and J calls and the clone size are those of that table, but D and trimming were determined from the DNA. The repertoire holds approximately 28,000 clones, with around 93% as singletons. Germline loops: CDR1 SNHLY, CDR2 FYNNEI. V lost 4 bases, J lost 1 base, and 15 bases lay in between. The CDR3 runs to 16 residues. The sequencing sample was made of peripheral blood. This clonotype was obtained from a human donor in a cohort sampled during active COVID-19. The chain joins TRBV2 to TRBJ2-3; a possible D gene is TRBD2 (5 bases). The CDR3 here is CASSALAGFGTDTQYF. In DNA, the CDR3 is TGTGCCAGCAGTGCCCTTGCGGGTTTCGGCACAGATACGCAGTATTTT. The full variable domain, rest sourced from reference TRBV2 and TRBJ2-3, is EPEVTQTPSHQVTQMGQEVILRCVPISNHLYFYWYRQILGQKVEFLVSFYNNEISEKSEIFDDQFSVERPDGSNFTLKIRSTKLEDSAMYFCASSALAGFGTDTQYFGPGTRLTVL.